The clone carrying this TCR beta chain was recorded at least ten times. Germline CDR1 is SQVTM and CDR2 is ANQGSEA. The CDR3 has 12 residues. The V end was cut by 6 bases, the J end by 7 bases, with 13 bases between. This sample is part of a study of regulatory T cells in long-lasting Graves disease. Arm-PCR with iRepertoire HTBI primers amplified the CDR3 regions for these TCR beta libraries. A single record per CDR3 protein comes from TCRdb applying MiXCR to the multiplex PCR reads. The sample carries some 250,000 distinct CDR3 sequences, about 18% recorded once. Time point in this sample: newly diagnosed GD, antithyroid drugs for less than 3 months. Preparation of the TCR library used RNA extracted from PBMCs. The same data also went into a second study, on T cells in Graves' hyperthyroidism and ophthalmopathy.

The rearrangement joins TRBV29-1 to TRBJ2-1; TRBD2 is a possible D gene (5 bases). This sequence was found in a woman aged 25 to 39 with Graves disease. The sequenced sample was peripheral blood mononuclear cells (PBMCs), obtained at new diagnosis, from a patient treated with antithyroid drugs. The CDR3 nucleotides are TGCAGCGTGGGGAAACTAGATAATGAGCAGTTCTTC. Its translation is CSVGKLDNEQFF.